This entry lists 19 T cell receptor beta chains sequenced from one sample in a study of cytomegalovirus exposure and HLA in healthy donors. PCR primers comprised 60 Vbeta and 13 Jbeta primers. Data came from immunoSEQ multiplex PCR; TCRdb stores just in-frame clones and leaves some out. Of 150,000 to 200,000 clones listed, roughly two thirds are singletons. Sequencing was performed on PBMCs. These receptors were collected from a woman aged 40 to 50 in good health and CMV-seropositive.

This clone was counted a few times. J is TRBJ2-3 and V is TRBV2; D perhaps matches TRBD1 (6 bases). The germline gives CDR1 SNHLY, CDR2 FYNNEI. This CDR3 is 13 amino acids long. V lost 5 bases and J 6 bases, leaving 12 bases between the germline ends. The CDR3 here is CASSLQGRDTQYF. The CDR3 DNA reads TGTGCCAGCAGTTTACAGGGAAGGGATACGCAGTATTTT. The full variable domain, with the rest looked up from reference TRBV2 and TRBJ2-3, is EPEVTQTPSHQVTQMGQEVILRCVPISNHLYFYWYRQILGQKVEFLVSFYNNEISEKSEIFDDQFSVERPDGSNFTLKIRSTKLEDSAMYFCASSLQGRDTQYFGPGTRLTVL.

The rearrangement uses TRBV19 and TRBJ1-2, with D perhaps TRBD1 (5 bases). The CDR3 totals 15 residues. Germline CDR1 and CDR2: LNHDA and SQIVND (reference sequence). The ends were cut back, 5 bases at V and 3 bases at J, with 16 bases in the middle. The DNA for the CDR3 is TGTGCCAGTAGTGTAGCGTCGACAGTCGACTATGGCTACACCTTC. The encoded protein is CASSVASTVDYGYTF.

V usage is TRBV4-2 and J usage is TRBJ2-7, with 11 positions matching TRBD2. Germline loops: CDR1 LGHNA, CDR2 YNFKEQ. The CDR3 is 15 residues long. Trimming at V came to 1 base and at J to 1 base, leaving 0 bases not matched to a gene. The CDR3 DNA reads as TGTGCCAGCAGCCAAGGACTAGCGGGATCCTACGAGCAGTACTTC. The encoded protein is CASSQGLAGSYEQYF.

The J gene is TRBJ1-1, the V gene TRBV7-2; 8 nucleotides match TRBD1. Germline values: CDR1 SGHTA, CDR2 FQGNSA. This CDR3 is 14 amino acids long. The junction had 4 bases not matched to a gene; V was cut back by 2 bases and J by 5 bases. The DNA of the CDR3 is TGTGCCAGCAGCTTACAGGGGGCGAAGACTGAAGCTTTCTTT. Translating gives CASSLQGAKTEAFF.

J is TRBJ2-1 and V is TRBV7-2; TRBD2 aligns across 9 bases. The CDR3 totals 16 residues. Per the germline V gene, CDR1 is SGHTA and CDR2 is FQGNSA. Unmatched junction bases numbered 7, after V lost 5 bases and J lost 2 bases. CDR3 coding DNA: TGTGCCAGCAGCCTTACTAGCGGGTCAACCTACAATGAGCAGTTCTTC. Protein sequence: CASSLTSGSTYNEQFF.

The V gene is TRBV12-5, the J gene TRBJ2-1; 9 bases are shared with TRBD2. Germline V lookup: CDR1 LGHNT, CDR2 FRNRAP. V shed 0 bases and J 9 bases; nucleotides not matched to a gene: 9. The CDR3 totals 16 residues. The chain's CDR3 is CASGLVSGTSFPEQFF. The CDR3 region has the DNA TGTGCTAGTGGTTTGGTGTCTGGGACTAGCTTCCCTGAGCAGTTCTTC.

A word on this clone: A junction end diverges from the germline sequence, so it may reflect a read error. The rearrangement uses TRBV2 and TRBJ1-6; D is possibly TRBD1 (6 bases). This CDR3 has 16 residues. The germline V gene has CDR1 SNHLY and CDR2 FYNNEI. The CDR3 loop is CASSELGDRHNSPLNF. CDR3 nucleotides: TGTGCCAGCAGTGAGTTAGGAGACAGGCATAATTCACCCCTCAACTTT.

The chain combines TRBV27 with TRBJ1-1, with D hard to call. The CDR3 sequence is 14 residues long. Per germline, CDR1 MNHEY and CDR2 SMNVEV (reference sequence). V was pared by 2 bases and J by 4 bases, with 11 bases between. CDR3 in amino acids: CASSLTGGFTEAFF. CDR3 in DNA: TGTGCCAGCAGTTTAACGGGCGGGTTCACTGAAGCTTTCTTT.

The J gene is TRBJ2-2, the V gene TRBV5-1, with D possibly matching TRBD1 (6 bases). V was trimmed by 7 bases and J by 8 bases, leaving 24 bases between them. Germline V gives CDR1 SGHRS, CDR2 YFSETQ. This CDR3 spans 16 amino acids. In nucleotides, the CDR3 is TGCGCCAGCGACAGGAGCCCGGGACCGCTAGGAGGGGAGCTGTTTTTT. It translates to CASDRSPGPLGGELFF.

This clone was seen more than once but under ten times. CDR3 sequence (DNA): TGTGCCAGCAGCCCGGGACACCAGAACACTGAAGCTTTCTTT. Translation: CASSPGHQNTEAFF. V and J are TRBV7-3 and TRBJ1-1; D perhaps matches TRBD1 (6 bases). CDR1 and CDR2 from the germline V gene are SGHTA and FQGTGA. V lost 5 bases, J lost 1 base, and 11 bases lay in between. The CDR3 runs to 14 residues.

This chain links TRBV4-1 with TRBJ2-7; tentatively, D is TRBD2 (7 bases). Germline CDR1 and CDR2: MGHRA and YSYEKL. The V end lost 3 bases, the J end lost 7 bases, and 16 bases lay between the germline ends. The CDR3 sequence is 14 residues long. The CDR3 sequence: CASSHGLGGGEQYF. The CDR3 nucleotides are TGCGCCAGCAGCCACGGACTGGGAGGGGGGGAGCAGTACTTC.

The chain is built from TRBV7-2 and TRBJ2-2; 13 positions agree with TRBD2. With 4 bases clipped from V and 7 bases from J, the junction kept 6 bases outside the gene matches. The CDR3 is 16 residues long. Per the germline V gene, CDR1 is SGHTA and CDR2 is FQGNSA. CDR3 residues: CASSWTSGSDVGELFF. CDR3 DNA: TGTGCCAGCAGCTGGACTAGCGGGAGTGATGTCGGGGAGCTGTTTTTT.

The chain employs TRBV13 and TRBJ2-4; 7 positions agree with TRBD1. CDR3 length equals 14 residues. V was clipped by 5 bases and J by 8 bases; unmatched bases: 9. Germline CDR1 reads PRHDT; CDR2 reads FYEKMQ (reference sequence). The CDR3 DNA reads TGTGCCAGCAGCCTGCGACAGGGTTGGGACATTCAGTACTTC. Amino acids: CASSLRQGWDIQYF. Looking up the rest from reference TRBV13 and TRBJ2-4 gives the full variable domain: AAGVIQSPRHLIKEKRETATLKCYPIPRHDTVYWYQQGPGQDPQFLISFYEKMQSDKGSIPDRFSAQQFSDYHSELNMSSLELGDSALYFCASSLRQGWDIQYFGAGTRLSVL.

The sample holds a few counts of this clone. V and J are TRBV5-4 and TRBJ2-3, with 10 nucleotides matching TRBD1. The junction had 6 bases not matched to a gene; V was cut back by 0 bases and J by 5 bases. The CDR3 contains 16 residues. Germline V gene sequence: CDR1 SGHNT, CDR2 YYREEE (reference sequence). The CDR3 sequence is CASSLDWDRGKDTQYF. The CDR3 DNA sequence: TGTGCCAGCAGCTTGGATTGGGACAGGGGTAAAGATACGCAGTATTTT.

This chain links TRBV18 with TRBJ2-2; the D gene is possibly TRBD1 (6 bases). V was pared by 2 bases and J by 1 base, with 8 bases between. This CDR3 comprises 15 residues. Germline loops: CDR1 KGHSH, CDR2 LQKENI. The CDR3 DNA reads as TGTGCCAGCTCACCAGACAGGATGAACACCGGGGAGCTGTTTTTT. Protein: CASSPDRMNTGELFF.

CDR3: CSPRPGGSYNSPLHF. In DNA form, the CDR3 reads TGCAGCCCCCGCCCAGGGGGCTCCTATAATTCACCCCTCCACTTT. V and J are TRBV29-1 and TRBJ1-6; 7 bases are a match to TRBD1. Germline V gene sequence: CDR1 SQVTM, CDR2 ANQGSEA. The CDR3 extends over 15 amino acids. The V and J ends lost 8 bases and 0 bases, in that order; junction bases with no gene match: 7.

This clone was picked up a small number of times. V gene TRBV19 combines with J gene TRBJ2-7; D possibly corresponds to TRBD1 (5 bases). The CDR3 is 15 residues long. V was cut by 4 bases and J by 3 bases, with 16 bases left in between. The V gene's germline CDR1 is LNHDA and CDR2 SQIVND (reference sequence). CDR3 nucleotides: TGTGCCAGTAGTACCCTCCCGACAGTTTACTACGAGCAGTACTTC. It is translated as CASSTLPTVYYEQYF. Using reference TRBV19 and TRBJ2-7 for the parts outside the CDR3, the full variable domain is DGGITQSPKYLFRKEGQNVTLSCEQNLNHDAMYWYRQDPGQGLRLIYYSQIVNDFQKGDIAEGYSVSREKKESFPLTVTSAQKNPTAFYLCASSTLPTVYYEQYFGPGTRLTVT.

This clone was seen a handful of times. The V gene is TRBV19, the J gene TRBJ2-1; 8 bases are shared with TRBD2. CDR1 is LNHDA and CDR2 is SQIVND in the germline V gene (reference sequence). This CDR3 is 17 amino acids long. The V and J ends lost 0 bases and 4 bases, in that order; junction bases with no gene match: 8. DNA for the CDR3: TGTGCCAGTAGTATAGATGGGGCGGCGGGGGGATACAATGAGCAGTTCTTC. This encodes CASSIDGAAGGYNEQFF.

The rearrangement uses TRBV19 and TRBJ2-3; TRBD2 agrees at 7 bases. Trimming removed 4 bases from V and 2 bases from J; junction bases left unmatched: 6. The CDR3 has 15 residues. CDR1 and CDR2 (germline): LNHDA, SQIVND (reference sequence). CDR3 region: CASSTRGGNTDTQYF. The CDR3 region has the DNA TGTGCCAGTAGTACCCGCGGGGGTAACACAGATACGCAGTATTTT.